Listed below are T cell receptor beta chains from one sample, sequenced in a study of cytomegalovirus exposure and HLA in healthy donors. Measured with immunoSEQ multiplex PCR; TCRdb has only the in-frame clones, and not every one. Of approximately 150,000 clones listed, over 75% are singletons. Specimen: PBMCs. Source of these receptors: a man aged 40-55 years in good health and CMV-seropositive. Each CDR3 is given with its conserved first and last residue. Fields, in order: clone size, V gene, D gene, J gene, CDR3 protein, CDR3 DNA. The D gene is left open where the match is weak. A row's size may be missing; if present it is once, few, many or a size class.

>.|TRBV7-3|TRBD1|TRBJ2-7
CASSMNSGQGFYEQYF
TGTGCCAGCAGCATGAACTCGGGACAGGGATTCTACGAGCAGTACTTC
>few|TRBV10-3|TRBD2|TRBJ2-5
CAISDVGGRIETQYF
TGTGCCATCAGTGATGTGGGAGGGAGGATAGAGACCCAGTACTTC
>.|TRBV13|.|TRBJ2-5
CASSPHTGETQYF
TGTGCCAGCAGCCCGCACACGGGAGAGACCCAGTACTTC
>once|TRBV11-2|.|TRBJ2-2
CASSAPGGSGELFF
TGTGCCAGCAGCGCCCCAGGGGGGTCCGGGGAGCTGTTTTTT
>once|TRBV6-5|TRBD2|TRBJ2-1
CASSYGTSGLAEQFF
TGTGCCAGCAGTTATGGGACTAGCGGTCTTGCTGAGCAGTTCTTC
>.|TRBV20-1|.|TRBJ2-5
CSARNRETQYF
TGCAGTGCTAGGAATAGAGAGACCCAGTACTTC
>.|TRBV9|TRBD2|TRBJ2-1
CASSVSGTSGGKNEQFF
TGTGCCAGCAGCGTCTCCGGGACTAGCGGGGGGAAGAATGAGCAGTTCTTC
>.|TRBV5-6|.|TRBJ1-2
CASSSLRGGPIHTF
TGTGCCAGCAGCTCTCTTAGGGGAGGGCCCATCCACACCTTC
>.|TRBV6-5|.|TRBJ2-5
CASSRLEQETQYF
TGTGCCAGCAGTAGACTCGAGCAAGAGACCCAGTACTTC
>.|TRBV19|TRBD2|TRBJ2-1
CASSIGLAGEQFF
TGTGCCAGTAGTATAGGACTAGCCGGTGAGCAGTTCTTC
>once|TRBV18|TRBD2|TRBJ2-1
CASSPNERGASYNEQFF
TGTGCCAGCTCACCAAACGAGCGGGGAGCGTCCTACAATGAGCAGTTCTTC
>.|TRBV28|TRBD1|TRBJ1-6
CASSARDRAAYNSPLHF
TGTGCCAGCAGTGCCCGGGACAGGGCCGCCTATAATTCACCCCTCCACTTT
>.|TRBV19|TRBD1|TRBJ1-2
CASSRQGSYGYTF
TGTGCCAGTAGCAGACAGGGAAGCTATGGCTACACCTTC
>once|TRBV7-7|.|TRBJ2-2
CASSYGTKLPRGADRATGELFF
TGTGCCAGCAGCTACGGCACGAAGCTTCCACGCGGGGCCGACAGGGCGACCGGGGAGCTGTTTTTT
>few|TRBV28|.|TRBJ2-7
CASSLGLRSADSYEQYF
TGTGCCAGCAGTTTAGGGTTACGTAGCGCTGACTCCTACGAGCAGTACTTC
>once|TRBV2|TRBD1|TRBJ1-1
CASSEQGLFEAFF
TGTGCCAGCAGCGAACAGGGGTTATTTGAGGCTTTCTTT
>once|TRBV19|TRBD2|TRBJ2-7
CASSRGGGRREQYF
TGTGCCAGTAGTAGGGGTGGCGGGAGACGGGAGCAGTACTTC
>.|TRBV15|TRBD1|TRBJ1-2
CATSPRTGNYGYTF
TGTGCCACCAGCCCCAGGACAGGGAACTATGGCTACACCTTC
>.|TRBV2|TRBD1|TRBJ2-6
CASSPGQGLTF
TGTGCCAGCAGTCCCGGACAGGGCCTGACTTTC
>.|TRBV6-1|.|TRBJ1-4
CASRVGGEKLFF
TGTGCCAGCAGGGTTGGGGGCGAAAAACTGTTTTTT
>.|TRBV5-1|TRBD1|TRBJ1-5
CASSSGQGDQPQHF
TGCGCCAGCAGCTCGGGACAGGGGGATCAGCCCCAGCATTTT
>.|TRBV19|.|TRBJ2-7
CASSIRRADLSYEQYF
TGTGCCAGTAGTATACGCAGGGCAGATCTCTCCTACGAGCAGTACTTC
>.|TRBV5-1|.|TRBJ2-5
CASSWTERETQYF
TGCGCCAGCAGCTGGACGGAGCGGGAGACCCAGTACTTC
>.|TRBV2|.|TRBJ1-2
CAGDPDGRGGYTF
TGTGCCGGAGACCCGGACGGGAGAGGAGGCTACACCTTC
>.|TRBV19|TRBD1|TRBJ1-1
CASSRGTGNPWNTEAFF
TGTGCCAGTAGTCGGGGGACAGGGAACCCATGGAACACTGAAGCTTTCTTT
>.|TRBV27|TRBD1|TRBJ2-7
CASSSRDRLYEQYF
TGTGCCAGCAGTAGCCGGGACAGACTTTACGAGCAGTACTTC
>.|TRBV5-6|TRBD2|TRBJ2-1
CASSLAGVNEQFF
TGTGCCAGCAGCTTAGCGGGAGTAAATGAGCAGTTCTTC
>.|TRBV11-2|TRBD2|TRBJ2-3
CASSSTSGALDTQYF
TGTGCCAGCAGCTCGACTAGCGGCGCTCTAGATACGCAGTATTTT
>.|TRBV25-1|TRBD1|TRBJ1-2
CASTLGGRDYTF
TGTGCCAGCACCTTAGGGGGCAGGGACTACACCTTC
>.|TRBV30|TRBD1|TRBJ1-5
CAWSVIRGQQPQHF
TGTGCCTGGAGTGTAATAAGGGGACAGCAGCCCCAGCATTTT
>.|TRBV7-3|TRBD1|TRBJ1-4
CASSVSGTGNEKLFF
TGTGCCAGCAGCGTCTCCGGGACAGGGAATGAAAAACTGTTTTTT
>.|TRBV6-1|.|TRBJ2-1
CASSEMGGASYNEQFF
TGTGCCAGCAGTGAAATGGGGGGAGCCTCCTACAATGAGCAGTTCTTC
>.|TRBV28|.|TRBJ2-3
CASSLDTGGYTDTQYF
TGTGCCAGCAGTTTGGACACAGGCGGCTACACAGATACGCAGTATTTT
>.|TRBV5-1|.|TRBJ2-3
CASSLQRGTDTQYF
TGCGCCAGCAGCTTGCAACGGGGCACAGATACGCAGTATTTT
>.|TRBV5-4|TRBD2|TRBJ2-3
CASSLGLAGLTDTQYF
TGTGCCAGCAGCTTAGGGCTAGCGGGTTTGACAGATACGCAGTATTTT
>.|TRBV7-6|TRBD1|TRBJ2-1
CASSLELRQGGNEQFF
TGTGCCAGCAGCTTAGAATTGAGACAGGGGGGAAATGAGCAGTTCTTC
>.|TRBV4-1|TRBD2|TRBJ2-6
CASSQAKGWTSGGWANVLTF
TGCGCCAGCAGCCAAGCCAAAGGATGGACTAGCGGAGGTTGGGCCAACGTCCTGACTTTC
>.|TRBV10-3|TRBD2|TRBJ2-7
CAISESMREGGYEQYF
TGTGCCATCAGTGAGTCGATGAGGGAGGGTGGCTACGAGCAGTACTTC
>.|TRBV6-4|.|TRBJ1-5
CASRATGYSNQPQHF
TGTGCCAGCAGAGCTACAGGTTATAGCAATCAGCCCCAGCATTTT
>.|TRBV7-9|TRBD1|TRBJ2-1
CASSRPGQEGNEQFF
TGTGCCAGCAGCCGGCCGGGACAGGAGGGCAATGAGCAGTTCTTC
>.|TRBV2|TRBD1|TRBJ1-4
CASRDRGLDEKLFF
TGTGCCAGCAGGGACAGGGGCCTAGATGAAAAACTGTTTTTT
>.|TRBV27|.|TRBJ2-1
CASSLSSFLRNYNEQFF
TGTGCCAGCAGTTTATCGAGCTTCCTCAGGAACTACAATGAGCAGTTCTTC
>.|TRBV2|.|TRBJ1-1
CASSDMGDTEAFF
TGTGCCAGCAGTGATATGGGAGATACTGAAGCTTTCTTT
>few|TRBV7-2|.|TRBJ2-7
CASSLRQGPHEQYF
TGTGCCAGCAGCCTCCGGCAGGGCCCCCACGAGCAGTACTTC
>.|TRBV11-2|TRBD1|TRBJ1-1
CASNRGPKTEAFF
TGTGCCAGCAACAGGGGGCCAAAGACTGAAGCTTTCTTT
>.|TRBV11-2|.|TRBJ2-5
CASSSVAETQYF
TGTGCCAGCAGCTCCGTAGCGGAGACCCAGTACTTC
>.|TRBV25-1|TRBD2|TRBJ2-2
CASSDASGLGEELFF
TGTGCCAGCAGTGATGCTAGCGGCCTGGGTGAGGAGCTGTTTTTT
>.|TRBV25-1|.|TRBJ2-1
CASSPPGGRNEQFF
TGTGCCAGCAGTCCCCCCGGGGGGCGCAATGAGCAGTTCTTC
>.|TRBV11-3|TRBD2|TRBJ2-5
CASSLVGLEWETQYF
TGTGCCAGCAGCTTAGTAGGACTAGAGTGGGAGACCCAGTACTTC
>.|TRBV10-1|.|TRBJ1-1
CASSEAGQAFF
TGCGCCAGCAGTGAGGCGGGACAAGCTTTCTTT
>.|TRBV9|.|TRBJ2-5
CASSPRPGVREQYF
TGTGCCAGCAGCCCTCGCCCCGGGGTTAGGGAGCAGTACTTC
>.|TRBV30|TRBD2|TRBJ2-1
CAWSVLGTSGNEQFF
TGTGCCTGGAGTGTACTGGGGACTAGTGGCAATGAGCAGTTCTTC
>.|TRBV7-3|TRBD1|TRBJ1-1
CASSPRTGGEAFF
TGTGCCAGCAGCCCCCGGACAGGGGGCGAAGCTTTCTTT
>.|TRBV7-6|TRBD2|TRBJ2-5
CASSLGGVGKTQYF
TGTGCCAGCAGCTTGGGAGGGGTTGGGAAGACCCAGTACTTC
>.|TRBV10-3|.|TRBJ1-4
CAISGNTASTNEKLFF
TGTGCCATCAGTGGAAATACAGCCTCTACTAATGAAAAACTGTTTTTT